The 28 T cell receptor beta chains in this list originate from one sample, sequenced in a study of T cells expressing NK-cell markers. TCRdb re-called the 5' RACE reads; one entry per CDR3 protein, DNA not given. The listing records 550,000 or so distinct CDR3 sequences. The sequenced material came from blood T cells: a sorted CD56 or NKG2C T cell subset, CD4+ or CD8+ T cells, or bulk PBMC T cells (not recorded which). These receptors all stem from a man between 18 and 35 years old in good health.

The chain links TRBV6-5 to TRBJ2-4; the D call of TRBD1 rests on TCRdb alone, since no DNA is present to check it. This CDR3 contains 15 residues. Germline lookup yields CDR1 MNHEY and CDR2 SVGAGI. CDR3 loop: CASSLSGQGGNIQYF.

The chain recombines TRBV5-1 with TRBJ2-5; no DNA is available, so the TRBD1 call from TCRdb remains unchecked. Per the germline V gene, CDR1 is SGHRS and CDR2 is YFSETQ. CDR3 size: 15 residues. CDR3 region: CASSDPTGRGKTQYF.

V is TRBV4-3 and J is TRBJ2-1; TCRdb lists TRBD2, though no DNA is available to test this call. CDR1 and CDR2 (germline): LGHNA, YSLEER. The CDR3 is made up of 16 amino acids. The CDR3 reads CASSQEGPERREEQFF.

This chain connects TRBV7-3 to TRBJ2-3; there is no DNA to check the TCRdb D call of TRBD2. Germline loops: CDR1 SGHTA, CDR2 FQGTGA. CDR3 length: 14 amino acids. CDR3: CASSLGTSGNTQYF.

The V gene is TRBV27, the J gene TRBJ1-3; TCRdb returns TRBD1, unconfirmable since there is no DNA. Per the germline V gene, CDR1 is MNHEY and CDR2 is SMNVEV (reference sequence). This CDR3 has 15 amino acids. The CDR3 region is CASRPTRVEENTIYF.

The genes are TRBV12-3 or TRBV12-4 and TRBJ2-1; TCRdb's D call of TRBD1 is untestable without DNA. This CDR3 has 15 residues. CDR3 in amino acids: CASSPGPGLILEQFF.

The CDR3 protein is CASSTENTIYF. The chain links TRBV2 to TRBJ1-3. Looked up from germline, CDR1 is SNHLY and CDR2 is FYNNEI. The CDR3 covers 11 residues.

The chain recombines TRBV29-1 with TRBJ2-2; TCRdb gives TRBD1 as the D gene, but with no DNA this cannot be confirmed. The CDR3 covers 13 residues. Per germline, CDR1 SQVTM and CDR2 ANQGSEA. This chain's CDR3 is CSVSPGATGELFF.

The chain is built from TRBV7-9 and TRBJ2-1. The CDR3 has 17 amino acids. Germline V CDR1 and CDR2: SEHNR, FQNEAQ (reference sequence). The CDR3 protein is CASSLAILAASYNEQFF.

CDR3 region: CATSQGQGGLKQYF. This chain joins TRBV15 and TRBJ2-7; the D call from TCRdb, TRBD1, cannot be confirmed without DNA. The CDR3 has 14 residues. CDR1 and CDR2 (germline): LNHNV, YYDKDF (reference sequence).

The CDR3: CASSDGLVASPQETQYF. The chain joins TRBV2 to TRBJ2-5; no DNA is available, so the TRBD2 call from TCRdb remains unchecked. The CDR3 has 17 residues. Germline V CDR1 and CDR2: SNHLY, FYNNEI. Full variable domain (outside the CDR3, taken from reference TRBV2 and TRBJ2-5): EPEVTQTPSHQVTQMGQEVILRCVPISNHLYFYWYRQILGQKVEFLVSFYNNEISEKSEIFDDQFSVERPDGSNFTLKIRSTKLEDSAMYFCASSDGLVASPQETQYFGPGTRLLVL.

The chain uses TRBV20-1 and TRBJ2-3. The CDR3 spans 14 residues. CDR1 is DFQATT and CDR2 is SNEGSKA in the germline V gene (reference sequence). The CDR3 sequence: CSAHRLVGTDTQYF.

V and J are TRBV12-3 or TRBV12-4 and TRBJ2-5; there is no DNA to check the TCRdb D call of TRBD1. CDR3 length: 13 residues. This CDR3 is CASSVGQQETQYF.

The rearrangement joins TRBV11-2 to TRBJ2-3; the TRBD2 assignment by TCRdb is unverifiable without DNA. Per the germline V gene, CDR1 is SGHAT and CDR2 is FQNNGV. The CDR3 totals 15 residues. The CDR3 protein is CASSLEGLAGSTQYF. The entire variable domain, with the rest obtained from reference TRBV11-2 and TRBJ2-3, is as follows: EAGVAQSPRYKIIEKRQSVAFWCNPISGHATLYWYQQILGQGPKLLIQFQNNGVVDDSQLPKDRFSAERLKGVDSTLKIQPAKLEDSAVYLCASSLEGLAGSTQYFGPGTRLTVL.

The CDR3 sequence: CASSLDKGRGTQYF. The V gene is TRBV5-1, the J gene TRBJ2-3; TCRdb calls TRBD1, which cannot be checked without DNA. CDR3 length: 14 residues. CDR1 is SGHRS and CDR2 is YFSETQ in the germline V gene.

CDR3 amino acids: CSVDLAGLASDTQYF. The V gene is TRBV29-1, the J gene TRBJ2-3; TCRdb returns TRBD2, unconfirmable since there is no DNA. The CDR3 runs to 15 residues. Germline V lookup: CDR1 SQVTM, CDR2 ANQGSEA.

This CDR3 is CASPLDGCTDTQYF. The chain is built from TRBV6-8 and TRBJ2-3. Germline-derived CDR1 and CDR2 are MNHGY and SAAAGT. This CDR3 has 14 residues.

V and J are TRBV6-5 and TRBJ2-7; TCRdb's D call of TRBD2 is untestable without DNA. Germline V gene sequence: CDR1 MNHEY, CDR2 SVGAGI. The length of the CDR3 is 14 residues. CDR3 in amino acids: CASSSRWRGYEQYF.

This rearrangement joins TRBV28 to TRBJ2-3; TCRdb returns TRBD1, unconfirmable since there is no DNA. Germline V gene lookup returns CDR1 MDHEN and CDR2 SYDVKM. The CDR3 runs 14 residues. CDR3 in amino acids: CASSLAGSPDTQYF.

This sequence joins TRBV19 and TRBJ2-1; TCRdb selects TRBD1, and the lack of DNA leaves this call unchecked. This CDR3 has 16 residues. The germline V gene has CDR1 LNHDA and CDR2 SQIVND (reference sequence). CDR3 region: CASSNLGRETVNEQFF.

The rearrangement joins TRBV7-9 to TRBJ2-1; the TCRdb D gene call, TRBD1, has no DNA to confirm it. The V gene's germline CDR1 is SEHNR and CDR2 FQNEAQ (reference sequence). The CDR3 covers 12 residues. Here the CDR3 reads CASSLTGWEQFF.

The chain has TRBV27 and TRBJ2-5; TCRdb's D call, TRBD1, is unchecked because there is no DNA. The length of the CDR3 is 14 residues. Germline lookup yields CDR1 MNHEY and CDR2 SMNVEV (reference sequence). The CDR3 spells CASSWKGAPETQYF.

The chain recombines TRBV4-1 with TRBJ2-3; TCRdb proposes TRBD1, but this gene call is untestable without DNA. CDR3 length equals 17 residues. The germline gives CDR1 MGHRA, CDR2 YSYEKL. The CDR3 reads CASSQTGTHGFVDTQYF.

The V and J genes are TRBV30 and TRBJ2-5; TCRdb picks TRBD2, but there is no DNA to check that call. Per the germline V gene, CDR1 is GTSNPN and CDR2 is SVGIG (reference sequence). The CDR3 runs to 15 residues. The CDR3 spells CAWSVGLAGTETQYF. Drawing the rest from reference TRBV30 and TRBJ2-5, the complete variable domain is SQTIHQWPATLVQPVGSPLSLECTVEGTSNPNLYWYRQAAGRGLQLLFYSVGIGQISSEVPQNLSASRPQDRQFILSSKKLLLSDSGFYLCAWSVGLAGTETQYFGPGTRLLVL.

This CDR3 reads CASSPTVREQYF. The V and J genes are TRBV11-1 and TRBJ2-7. The germline V gene encodes CDR1 SGHAT and CDR2 FQDESV (reference sequence). CDR3 length: 12 residues.

Here the CDR3 reads CASSLGEGLRAGANVLTF. This chain uses TRBV12-3 or TRBV12-4 with TRBJ2-6; without DNA, the TCRdb call of TRBD1 cannot be checked. The CDR3 totals 18 residues.

The chain couples TRBV7-2 to TRBJ2-1. The V gene's germline CDR1 is SGHTA and CDR2 FQGNSA. This CDR3 contains 15 residues. The CDR3 spells CASRVDRGSYNEQFF.

The rearrangement uses TRBV2 and TRBJ2-5; checking the TCRdb D call of TRBD1 is not possible without DNA. Germline loops: CDR1 SNHLY, CDR2 FYNNEI. The CDR3 contains 14 residues. This chain's CDR3 is CASLPRAFQETQYF. The full variable domain, in which reference TRBV2 and TRBJ2-5 provide the parts outside the CDR3, is EPEVTQTPSHQVTQMGQEVILRCVPISNHLYFYWYRQILGQKVEFLVSFYNNEISEKSEIFDDQFSVERPDGSNFTLKIRSTKLEDSAMYFCASLPRAFQETQYFGPGTRLLVL.